Presented here are 24 T cell receptor beta chains from one specimen sequenced in a study of post-analysis software for immune sequencing data. These receptors' targets are unknown. Unique molecular identifiers were present in the TCR beta cDNA libraries. TCRdb recomputed calls from the PCR reads with MiXCR, one row per CDR3 protein. The sample holds approximately 730,000 distinct CDR3 sequences, around 42% seen once. Study-wide points: Controls had lower frequencies than patients of four or five TRBV segments, which included TRBV5-6, TRBV5-1 and TRBV20-1.

The specimen was blood. The source is a girl aged 5-17 years with multiple sclerosis.

This clonotype occurred a few times. The V and J genes are TRBV7-2 and TRBJ2-7, with 9 nucleotides matching TRBD2. Losses at the gene ends were 3 bases for V and 3 bases for J; bases not matched to a gene: 3. Looked up from germline, CDR1 is SGHTA and CDR2 is FQGNSA. The CDR3 has 14 residues. CDR3 in amino acids: CASSFGLANYEQYF. CDR3 DNA: TGTGCCAGCAGCTTCGGACTAGCGAACTACGAGCAGTACTTC. The full variable domain, completed using reference TRBV7-2 and TRBJ2-7, is GAGVSQSPSNKVTEKGKDVELRCDPISGHTALYWYRQSLGQGLEFLIYFQGNSAPDKSGLPSDRFSAERTGGSVSTLTIQRTQQEDSAVYLCASSFGLANYEQYFGPGTRLTVT.

The chain joins TRBV29-1 to TRBJ2-7, with 7 nucleotides matching TRBD1. V lost 3 bases, J lost 4 bases, and 9 bases stayed unmatched. The germline V gene has CDR1 SQVTM and CDR2 ANQGSEA. CDR3 size: 14 residues. CDR3 loop: CSVEGEGTVYEQYF. The CDR3 DNA follows: TGCAGCGTTGAGGGCGAGGGGACAGTTTACGAGCAGTACTTC.

This clonotype appeared once. V usage is TRBV12-3 or TRBV12-4 and J usage is TRBJ2-1; the D is unclear. The CDR3 consists of 14 residues. V dropped 4 bases and J dropped 6 bases, with 13 bases sitting between them. The CDR3 sequence: CASSSTEYPNEQFF. The CDR3 region has the DNA TGTGCCAGCAGTTCTACGGAATACCCCAATGAGCAGTTCTTC.

The CDR3 DNA sequence: TGCAGTGCCCGGGCGGGGACTTATGGCTACACCTTC. It is translated as CSARAGTYGYTF. This rearrangement joins TRBV20-1 to TRBJ1-2; D is perhaps TRBD1 (5 bases). Trimming cost V 6 bases and J 5 bases, with 13 bases left between them. Looked up from germline, CDR1 is DFQATT and CDR2 is SNEGSKA (reference sequence). The CDR3 is made up of 12 amino acids.

This clonotype was counted a few times. CDR3 residues: CSAEVGGGYTF. The CDR3 nucleotides read TGCAGCGCCGAGGTAGGAGGTGGCTACACCTTC. The chain recombines TRBV29-1 with TRBJ1-2; D gene unclear. Between the trimmed V and J ends, which lost 7 bases and 7 bases, there was a span of 13 bases. This CDR3 comprises 11 residues. CDR1 SQVTM and CDR2 ANQGSEA come from the germline V gene.

The chain carries TRBV7-2 and TRBJ1-6; D may be TRBD1 (5 bases). CDR1 is SGHTA, CDR2 FQGNSA, per germline. The V end lost 5 bases, the J end lost 7 bases, and 15 bases lay between the germline ends. The CDR3 sequence is 15 residues long. The CDR3 DNA reads TGTGCCAGCAGCCCCCAAAAGGGGAAGAATTCACCCCTCCACTTT. It codes for CASSPQKGKNSPLHF.

V usage is TRBV6-4 and J usage is TRBJ2-3, with D perhaps TRBD1 (6 bases). The CDR3 sequence is 16 residues long. Germline CDR1 reads MRHNA; CDR2 reads SNTAGT. With 3 bases removed from V and 5 bases from J, the gap between germline ends came to 18 bases. The CDR3 DNA is TGTGCCAGCAGTGAGGCGTCAGGGGCCCACATAGATACGCAGTATTTT. It encodes CASSEASGAHIDTQYF.

CDR3 DNA sequence: TGTGCCAGCGCGGCGGAGGGGGGGTCCTACGAGCAGTACTTC. The encoded protein is CASAAEGGSYEQYF. The V and J genes are TRBV12-3 or TRBV12-4 and TRBJ2-7, with TRBD2 as a possible D gene (7 bases). V lost 8 bases and J lost 1, with 15 bases in between. The CDR3 extends over 14 amino acids.

The chain joins TRBV6-2 or TRBV6-3 to TRBJ2-7; D tentatively reads TRBD1 or TRBD2 (5 bases each). The V and J ends lost 6 bases and 5 bases respectively, with 20 bases between them. From germline, CDR1 is MNHEY and CDR2 SVGEGT. The CDR3 runs 15 residues. CDR3 sequence reads: CASRGSLSGTNEQYF. The CDR3 nucleotides read TGTGCCAGCAGAGGCTCTCTTTCCGGGACCAACGAGCAGTACTTC.

The chain has TRBV12-3 or TRBV12-4 and TRBJ2-1; 7 bases fit TRBD2. With V trimmed by 7 bases and J by 7 bases, 16 bases remained unmatched. The CDR3 covers 16 residues. In DNA, the CDR3 is TGTGCCAGCACCGTTACCCTGGGGGGGAGGGTGAATGAGCAGTTCTTC. Protein sequence: CASTVTLGGRVNEQFF.

The chain carries TRBV28 and TRBJ2-1, with 9 bases aligning to TRBD2. The junction had 6 bases not matched to a gene; V was cut back by 7 bases and J by 2 bases. Germline CDR1 reads MDHEN; CDR2 reads SYDVKM. The CDR3 spans 15 residues. CDR3 region: CASNSGSFTYNEQFF. In nucleotides, the CDR3 is TGTGCCAGCAATAGCGGGAGTTTCACCTACAATGAGCAGTTCTTC.

The chain has TRBV7-9 and TRBJ1-4, with TRBD1 matching over 9 bases. The CDR3 has 15 residues. Germline CDR1 reads SEHNR; CDR2 reads FQNEAQ (reference sequence). The ends lost 4 bases at V and 6 bases at J; junction bases unmatched: 6. CDR3 sequence: CASSWDREADEKLFF. The CDR3 DNA sequence: TGTGCCAGCAGCTGGGACAGGGAAGCGGATGAAAAACTGTTTTTT.

The J gene is TRBJ1-6, the V gene TRBV28, with 8 bases lining up with TRBD1. The V and J ends lost 5 bases and 4 bases, in that order; junction bases with no gene match: 16. The CDR3 extends over 19 amino acids. CDR1 and CDR2 from the germline V gene are MDHEN and SYDVKM. DNA of the CDR3: TGTGCCAGCAGTCCCTACGACGCCCCCGGACAGGGATATAATTCACCCCTCCACTTT. This encodes CASSPYDAPGQGYNSPLHF.

The genes are TRBV7-2 and TRBJ1-4; 7 nucleotides line up with TRBD1. Germline V lookup: CDR1 SGHTA, CDR2 FQGNSA. This CDR3 has 16 amino acids. V shed 5 bases, J shed 4 bases, and the junction held 10 bases outside the gene matches. The CDR3 bases are TGTGCCAGCAGCAGCGGAGGGGGCGCGGGTAATGAAAAACTGTTTTTT. It encodes CASSSGGGAGNEKLFF.

This clonotype was seen a single time. The chain carries TRBV5-6 and TRBJ1-5, with D perhaps matching TRBD1 (5 bases). V was cut by 2 bases and J by 4 bases, with 13 bases left in between. Looked up from germline, CDR1 is SGHDT and CDR2 is YYEEEE. The CDR3 is 15 amino acids. The CDR3 region has the DNA TGTGCCAGCAGCTTAGGGACGAGGGTTAATCAGCCCCAGCATTTT. This codes for CASSLGTRVNQPQHF.

The chain uses TRBV6-5 and TRBJ2-7; 8 bases fit TRBD2. Germline V gene sequence: CDR1 MNHEY, CDR2 SVGAGI. V lost 4 bases, J lost 0 bases, and 17 bases stayed unmatched. This CDR3 is 19 amino acids long. CDR3 loop: CASSFAAGESIGRSYEQYF. The DNA for the CDR3 is TGTGCCAGCAGTTTCGCAGCGGGAGAGAGTATTGGGCGCTCCTACGAGCAGTACTTC.

This clonotype was counted between two and nine times. The chain is built from TRBV6-5 and TRBJ2-1, with 8 bases aligning to TRBD2. J was trimmed by 3 bases and V by 2 bases; bases with no gene match: 9. The germline gives CDR1 MNHEY, CDR2 SVGAGI. This CDR3 contains 17 residues. The CDR3, as DNA: TGTGCCAGCAGTTACCGTCCTAGCGGGTTAGTCTACAATGAGCAGTTCTTC. This translates into CASSYRPSGLVYNEQFF.

The gene calls are TRBV20-1 and TRBJ2-5; the match to TRBD1 covers 8 bases. Near its end, the DNA agrees better with TRBJ2-7, so the J call may be wrong. This CDR3 is built from 13 residues. Germline V gives CDR1 DFQATT, CDR2 SNEGSKA (reference sequence). The CDR3: CSASHRTGTEQYF. The CDR3 DNA follows: TGCAGTGCTAGTCACCGGACAGGGACCGAGCAGTACTTC.

The rearrangement links TRBV15 to TRBJ2-3; the D gene could be TRBD1 or TRBD2 (6 bases each). Trimming took 5 bases from V and 4 from J, leaving 13 bases between them. This CDR3 comprises 14 residues. Germline CDR1 and CDR2: LNHNV and YYDKDF (reference sequence). The CDR3 here is CATSGWGAPDTQYF. CDR3 in DNA: TGTGCCACCAGCGGGTGGGGGGCTCCAGATACGCAGTATTTT.

The chain uses TRBV6-4 and TRBJ2-1; the match to TRBD2 covers 10 bases. This CDR3 comprises 17 residues. In germline, CDR1 is MRHNA, CDR2 SNTAGT. The V and J ends lost 0 bases and 0 bases, in that order; junction bases with no gene match: 2. Here the CDR3 reads CASSDSASGSSYNEQFF. CDR3 nucleotides: TGTGCCAGCAGTGACTCGGCTAGCGGGAGCTCCTACAATGAGCAGTTCTTC.

In this sample, this clonotype turned up a few times. The V and J genes are TRBV20-1 and TRBJ2-3; the D gene is possibly TRBD1 (5 bases). The CDR3 length is 17 residues. V lost 5 bases and J lost 2, with 23 bases in between. The germline gives CDR1 DFQATT, CDR2 SNEGSKA (reference sequence). CDR3 nucleotides: TGCAGTGCTGCGCCATTCCCTGTAGGGGTAACCACAGATACGCAGTATTTT. Translated, it gives CSAAPFPVGVTTDTQYF.

In its sample, this clonotype was seen a few times. The chain recombines TRBV4-1 with TRBJ1-4; D remains unclear. Trimming removed 0 bases at V and 14 bases at J, with 16 bases between. The CDR3 runs 14 residues. From germline, CDR1 is MGHRA and CDR2 YSYEKL. The CDR3 is CASSQEEWAVYLFF. Here the CDR3 DNA reads TGCGCCAGCAGCCAAGAGGAATGGGCCGTCTACCTGTTTTTT.

In this sample, this clonotype turned up a few times. The rearrangement uses TRBV7-2 and TRBJ2-7; possibly TRBD1 for D (6 bases). This CDR3 comprises 15 residues. Germline CDR1 reads SGHTA; CDR2 reads FQGNSA. The V and J ends lost 4 bases and 0 bases respectively, with 13 bases between them. The CDR3 DNA reads as TGTGCCAGCAGCTCTCGGGACACAGGCTCCTACGAGCAGTACTTC. Amino acids: CASSSRDTGSYEQYF.

V usage is TRBV9 and J usage is TRBJ2-1; tentatively, D is TRBD1 (5 bases). The CDR3 is 12 amino acids. Germline CDR1 SGDLS, CDR2 YYNGEE. The V gene lost 6 bases and the J gene lost 1 base, with 5 bases spanning the gap. The chain's CDR3 is CASTGSYNEQFF. Written as DNA, the CDR3 is TGTGCCAGCACAGGGTCCTACAATGAGCAGTTCTTC.